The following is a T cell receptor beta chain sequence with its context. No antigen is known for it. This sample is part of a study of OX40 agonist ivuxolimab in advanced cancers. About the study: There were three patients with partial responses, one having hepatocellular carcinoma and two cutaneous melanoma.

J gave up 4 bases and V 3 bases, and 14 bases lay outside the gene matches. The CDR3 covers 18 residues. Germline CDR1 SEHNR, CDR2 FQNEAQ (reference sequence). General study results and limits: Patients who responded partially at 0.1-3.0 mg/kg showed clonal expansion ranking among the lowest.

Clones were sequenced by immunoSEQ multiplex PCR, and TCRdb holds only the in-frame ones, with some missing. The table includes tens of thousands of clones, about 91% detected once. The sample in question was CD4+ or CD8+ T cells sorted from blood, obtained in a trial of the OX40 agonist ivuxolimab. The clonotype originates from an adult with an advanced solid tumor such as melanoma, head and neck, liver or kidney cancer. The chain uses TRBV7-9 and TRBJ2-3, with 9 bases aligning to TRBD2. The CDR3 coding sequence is TGTGCCAGCAGCTTGTCCCCACGGACTAGCGCTTTCGCAGATACGCAGTATTTT. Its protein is CASSLSPRTSAFADTQYF.